This T cell receptor (beta chain) came from a study of cytomegalovirus exposure and HLA in healthy donors. The study, taken as a whole, reports: First-cohort TCR clusters were later found to tend to co-occur in the 120 or so validation repertoires. Investigators reported over 150 TCR beta chains as tied to cytomegalovirus. The classifier, whose performance was assessed in both the original and validation cohorts, reportedly diagnosed cytomegalovirus status with high specificity and sensitivity.

Clones were read by immunoSEQ multiplex PCR, and TCRdb kept only the in-frame ones, dropping some. Among 250,000 or so clones listed, around 87% were seen once. This clone showed up just a few times. Its antigen is unidentified. Per the germline V gene, CDR1 is GTSNPN and CDR2 is SVGIG (reference sequence). The CDR3 covers 13 residues. V lost 0 bases, J lost 0 bases, and 6 bases lay in between. The chain links TRBV30 to TRBJ2-7; tentative D call: TRBD1 (5 bases). Material for sequencing was PBMCs. This clonotype originated in a woman under 30 in good health and CMV-seronegative. CDR3 in amino acids: CAWSVQGSYEQYF. The CDR3 bases are TGTGCCTGGAGTGTCCAGGGCTCCTACGAGCAGTACTTC.